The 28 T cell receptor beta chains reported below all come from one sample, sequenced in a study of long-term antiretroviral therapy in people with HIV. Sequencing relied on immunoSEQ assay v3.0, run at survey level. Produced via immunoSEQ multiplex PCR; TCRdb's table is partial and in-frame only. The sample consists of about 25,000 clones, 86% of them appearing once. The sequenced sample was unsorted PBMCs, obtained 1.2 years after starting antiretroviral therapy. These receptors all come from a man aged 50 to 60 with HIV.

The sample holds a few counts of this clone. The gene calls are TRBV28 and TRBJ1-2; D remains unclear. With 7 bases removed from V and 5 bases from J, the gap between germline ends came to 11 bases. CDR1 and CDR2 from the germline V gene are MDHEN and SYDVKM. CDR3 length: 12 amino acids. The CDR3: CASTAGGYGYTF. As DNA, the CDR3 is TGTGCCAGCACAGCAGGAGGGTATGGCTACACCTTC.

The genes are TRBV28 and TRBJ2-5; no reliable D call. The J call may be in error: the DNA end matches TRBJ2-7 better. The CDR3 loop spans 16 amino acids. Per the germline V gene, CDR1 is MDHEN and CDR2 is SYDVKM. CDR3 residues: CASSLRHGGLSYEQYF. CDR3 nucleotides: TGTGCCAGCAGTTTACGGCACGGCGGCCTTTCCTACGAGCAGTACTTC.

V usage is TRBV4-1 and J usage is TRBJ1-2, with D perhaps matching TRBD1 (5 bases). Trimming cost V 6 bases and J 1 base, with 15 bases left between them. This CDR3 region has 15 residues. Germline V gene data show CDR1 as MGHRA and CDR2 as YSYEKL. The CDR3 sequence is CASRVLDNLNYGYTF. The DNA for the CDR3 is TGCGCCAGCAGAGTCTTGGACAACCTTAACTATGGCTACACCTTC.

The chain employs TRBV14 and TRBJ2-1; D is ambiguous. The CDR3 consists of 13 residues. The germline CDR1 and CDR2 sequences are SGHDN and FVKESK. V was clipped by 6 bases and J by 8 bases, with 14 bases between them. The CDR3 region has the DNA TGTGCCAGCAGGTCCTCCGGCGACGATGAGCAGTTCTTC. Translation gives CASRSSGDDEQFF.

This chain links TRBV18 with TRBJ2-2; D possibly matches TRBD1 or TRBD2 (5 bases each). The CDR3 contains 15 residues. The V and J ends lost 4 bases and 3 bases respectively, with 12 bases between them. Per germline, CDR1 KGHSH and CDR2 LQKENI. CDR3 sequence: CASSRGNVDTGELFF. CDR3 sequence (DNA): TGTGCCAGCTCACGGGGGAATGTCGACACCGGGGAGCTGTTTTTT.

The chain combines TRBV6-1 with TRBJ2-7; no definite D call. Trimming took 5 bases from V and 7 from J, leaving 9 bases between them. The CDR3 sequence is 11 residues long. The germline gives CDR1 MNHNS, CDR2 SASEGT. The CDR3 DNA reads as TGTGCCAGCAGTCCCCCTGGGGAGCAGTACTTC. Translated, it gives CASSPPGEQYF.

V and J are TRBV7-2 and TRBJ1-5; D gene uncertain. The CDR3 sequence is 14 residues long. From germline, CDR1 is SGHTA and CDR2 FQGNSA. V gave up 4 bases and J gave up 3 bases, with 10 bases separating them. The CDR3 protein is CASSSSGLNQPQHF. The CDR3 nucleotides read TGTGCCAGCAGCTCCTCAGGTCTCAATCAGCCCCAGCATTTT.

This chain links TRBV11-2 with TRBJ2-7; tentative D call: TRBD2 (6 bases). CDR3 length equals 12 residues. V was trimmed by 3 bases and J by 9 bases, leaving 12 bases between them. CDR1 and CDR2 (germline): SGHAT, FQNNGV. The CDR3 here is CASSFGGLGQYF. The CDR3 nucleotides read TGTGCCAGCAGCTTTGGAGGGTTGGGGCAGTACTTC.

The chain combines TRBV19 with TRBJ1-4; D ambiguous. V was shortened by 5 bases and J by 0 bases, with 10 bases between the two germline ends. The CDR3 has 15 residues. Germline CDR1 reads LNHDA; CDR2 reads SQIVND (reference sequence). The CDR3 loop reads CASSVNSATNEKLFF. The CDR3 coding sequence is TGTGCCAGTAGTGTAAACTCCGCAACTAATGAAAAACTGTTTTTT.

This CDR3 reads CASSYRATGISWSYEQYF. The DNA for the CDR3 is TGTGCCAGCAGTTACCGGGCCACGGGAATTAGCTGGTCCTACGAGCAGTACTTC. The V call is TRBV27, the J call TRBJ2-7; D may be TRBD2 (5 bases). The CDR3 has 18 amino acids. CDR1 is MNHEY and CDR2 is SMNVEV in the germline V gene (reference sequence). The V and J ends lost 4 bases and 1 base respectively, with 23 bases between them.

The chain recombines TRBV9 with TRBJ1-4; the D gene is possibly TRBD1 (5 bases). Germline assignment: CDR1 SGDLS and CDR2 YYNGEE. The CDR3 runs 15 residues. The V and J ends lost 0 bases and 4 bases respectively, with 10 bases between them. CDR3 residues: CASSVGQGSNEKLFF. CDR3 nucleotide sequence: TGTGCCAGCAGCGTAGGGCAGGGCAGTAATGAAAAACTGTTTTTT.

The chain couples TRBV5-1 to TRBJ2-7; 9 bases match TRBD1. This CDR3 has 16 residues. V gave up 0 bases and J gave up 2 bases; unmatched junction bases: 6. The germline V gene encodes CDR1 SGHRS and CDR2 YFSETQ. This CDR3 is CASSLEVTGGAYEQYF. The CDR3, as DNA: TGCGCCAGCAGCTTGGAAGTGACAGGGGGTGCCTACGAGCAGTACTTC.

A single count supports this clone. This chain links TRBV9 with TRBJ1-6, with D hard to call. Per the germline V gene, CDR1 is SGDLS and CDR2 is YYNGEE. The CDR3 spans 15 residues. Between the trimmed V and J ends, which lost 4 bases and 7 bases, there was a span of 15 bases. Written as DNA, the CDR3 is TGTGCCAGCAGCCTGACGACGGTGATCAATTCACCCCTCCACTTT. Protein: CASSLTTVINSPLHF.

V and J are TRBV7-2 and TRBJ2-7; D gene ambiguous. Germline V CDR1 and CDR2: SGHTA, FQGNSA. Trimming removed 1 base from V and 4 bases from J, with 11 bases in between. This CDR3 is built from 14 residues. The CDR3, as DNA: TGTGCCAGCAGCTTAGAAACAGTGCTGTACGAGCAGTACTTC. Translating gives CASSLETVLYEQYF.

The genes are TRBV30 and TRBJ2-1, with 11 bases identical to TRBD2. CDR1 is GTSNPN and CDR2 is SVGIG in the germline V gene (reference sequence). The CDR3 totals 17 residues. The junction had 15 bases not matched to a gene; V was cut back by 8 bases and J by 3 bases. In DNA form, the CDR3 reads TGTGCCCAGCAAACTAGCGGGGGACCCTCGGGCTACAATGAGCAGTTCTTC. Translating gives CAQQTSGGPSGYNEQFF. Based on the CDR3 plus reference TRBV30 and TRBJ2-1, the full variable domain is SQTIHQWPATLVQPVGSPLSLECTVEGTSNPNLYWYRQAAGRGLQLLFYSVGIGQISSEVPQNLSASRPQDRQFILSSKKLLLSDSGFYLCAQQTSGGPSGYNEQFFGPGTRLTVL.

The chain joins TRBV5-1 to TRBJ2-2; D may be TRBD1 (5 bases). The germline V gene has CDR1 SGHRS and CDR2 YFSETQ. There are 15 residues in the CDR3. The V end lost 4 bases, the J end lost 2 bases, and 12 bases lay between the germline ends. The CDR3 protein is CASSITDSNTGELFF. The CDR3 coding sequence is TGCGCCAGCAGCATAACAGACAGCAACACCGGGGAGCTGTTTTTT.

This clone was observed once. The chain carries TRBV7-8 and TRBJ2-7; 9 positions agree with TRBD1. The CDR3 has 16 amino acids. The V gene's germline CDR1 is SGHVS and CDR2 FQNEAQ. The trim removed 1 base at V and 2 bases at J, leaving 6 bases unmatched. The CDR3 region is CASSLDRGRPTYEQYF. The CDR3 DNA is TGTGCCAGCAGCTTAGACAGGGGGCGGCCTACCTACGAGCAGTACTTC.

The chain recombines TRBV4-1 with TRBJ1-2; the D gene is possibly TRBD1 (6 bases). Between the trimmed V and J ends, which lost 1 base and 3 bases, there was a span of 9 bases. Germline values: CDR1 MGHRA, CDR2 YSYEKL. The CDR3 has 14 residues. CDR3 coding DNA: TGCGCCAGCAGCCAAGGGGACACTGACTATGGCTACACCTTC. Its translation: CASSQGDTDYGYTF.

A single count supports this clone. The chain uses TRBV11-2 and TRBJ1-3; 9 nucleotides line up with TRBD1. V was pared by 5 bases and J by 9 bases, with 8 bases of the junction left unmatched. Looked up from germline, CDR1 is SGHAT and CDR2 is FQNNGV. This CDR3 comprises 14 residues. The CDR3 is CASSHTRGQGTIYF. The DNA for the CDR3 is TGTGCCAGCAGCCACACGAGGGGACAGGGCACCATATATTTT.

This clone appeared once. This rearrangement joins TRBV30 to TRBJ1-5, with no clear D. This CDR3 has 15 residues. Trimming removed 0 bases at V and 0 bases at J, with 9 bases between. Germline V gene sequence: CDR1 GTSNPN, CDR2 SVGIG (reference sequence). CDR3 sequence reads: CAWSVPVLSNQPQHF. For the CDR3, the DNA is TGTGCCTGGAGTGTCCCAGTCCTTAGCAATCAGCCCCAGCATTTT.

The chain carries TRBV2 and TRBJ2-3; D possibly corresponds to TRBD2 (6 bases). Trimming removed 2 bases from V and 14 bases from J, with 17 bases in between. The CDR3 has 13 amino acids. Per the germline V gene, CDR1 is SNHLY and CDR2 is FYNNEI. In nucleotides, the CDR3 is TGTGCCAGCAGTGAACTGGGGGGAACAACGGGGTATTTT. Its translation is CASSELGGTTGYF.

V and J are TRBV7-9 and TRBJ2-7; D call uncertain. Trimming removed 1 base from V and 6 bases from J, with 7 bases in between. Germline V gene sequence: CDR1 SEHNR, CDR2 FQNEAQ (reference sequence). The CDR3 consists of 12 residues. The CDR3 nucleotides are TGTGCCAGCAGCTTAGTTCTAGTCGAGCAGTACTTC. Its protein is CASSLVLVEQYF.

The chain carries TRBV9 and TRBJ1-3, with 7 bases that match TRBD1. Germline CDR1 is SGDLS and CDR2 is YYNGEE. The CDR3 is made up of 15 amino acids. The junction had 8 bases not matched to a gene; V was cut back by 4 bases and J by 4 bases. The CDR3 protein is CASSLGQTRGNTIYF. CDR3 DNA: TGTGCCAGCAGCTTGGGACAGACGCGAGGAAACACCATATATTTT.

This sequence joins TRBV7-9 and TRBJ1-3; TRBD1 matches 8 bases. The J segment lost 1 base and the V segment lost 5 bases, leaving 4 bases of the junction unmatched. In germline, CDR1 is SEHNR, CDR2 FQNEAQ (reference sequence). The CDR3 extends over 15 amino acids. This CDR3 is CASSITGGSGNTIYF. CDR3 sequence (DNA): TGTGCCAGCAGCATAACAGGGGGATCTGGAAACACCATATATTTT.

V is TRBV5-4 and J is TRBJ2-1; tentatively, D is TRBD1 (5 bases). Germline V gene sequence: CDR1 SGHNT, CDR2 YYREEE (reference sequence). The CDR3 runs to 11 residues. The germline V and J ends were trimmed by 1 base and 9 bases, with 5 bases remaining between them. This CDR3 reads CASSLRGEQFF. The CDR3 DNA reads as TGTGCCAGCAGCTTGAGGGGTGAGCAGTTCTTC.

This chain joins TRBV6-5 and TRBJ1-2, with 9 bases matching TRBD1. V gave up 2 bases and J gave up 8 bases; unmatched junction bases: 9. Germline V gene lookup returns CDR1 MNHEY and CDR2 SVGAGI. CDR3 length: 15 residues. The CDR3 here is CASSYPAGQGRGYTF. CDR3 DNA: TGTGCCAGCAGTTACCCCGCGGGACAGGGTAGAGGCTACACCTTC.

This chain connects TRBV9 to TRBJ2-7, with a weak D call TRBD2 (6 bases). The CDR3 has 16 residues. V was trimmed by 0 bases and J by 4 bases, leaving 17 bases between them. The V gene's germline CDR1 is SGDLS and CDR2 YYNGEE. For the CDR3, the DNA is TGTGCCAGCAGCGTAGATGCTAGCGTCATGGCTTACGAGCAGTACTTC. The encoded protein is CASSVDASVMAYEQYF.

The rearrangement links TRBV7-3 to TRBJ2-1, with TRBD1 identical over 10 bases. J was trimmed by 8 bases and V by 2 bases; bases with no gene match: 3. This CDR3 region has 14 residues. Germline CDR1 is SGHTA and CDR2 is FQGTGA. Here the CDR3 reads CASSLSGQGHEQFF. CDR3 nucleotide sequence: TGTGCCAGCAGCTTATCGGGACAGGGGCATGAGCAGTTCTTC.